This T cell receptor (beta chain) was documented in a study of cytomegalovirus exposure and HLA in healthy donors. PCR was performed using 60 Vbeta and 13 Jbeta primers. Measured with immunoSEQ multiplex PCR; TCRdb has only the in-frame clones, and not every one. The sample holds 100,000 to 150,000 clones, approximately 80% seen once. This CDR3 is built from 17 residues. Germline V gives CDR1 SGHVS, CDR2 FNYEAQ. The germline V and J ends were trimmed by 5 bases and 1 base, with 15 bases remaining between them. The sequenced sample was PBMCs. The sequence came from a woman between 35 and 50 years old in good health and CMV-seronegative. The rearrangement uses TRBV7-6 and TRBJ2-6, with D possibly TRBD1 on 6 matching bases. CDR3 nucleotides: TGTGCCAGCAGCCTACGGACAGTGAATTCTGGGGCCAACGTCCTGACTTTC. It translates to CASSLRTVNSGANVLTF.